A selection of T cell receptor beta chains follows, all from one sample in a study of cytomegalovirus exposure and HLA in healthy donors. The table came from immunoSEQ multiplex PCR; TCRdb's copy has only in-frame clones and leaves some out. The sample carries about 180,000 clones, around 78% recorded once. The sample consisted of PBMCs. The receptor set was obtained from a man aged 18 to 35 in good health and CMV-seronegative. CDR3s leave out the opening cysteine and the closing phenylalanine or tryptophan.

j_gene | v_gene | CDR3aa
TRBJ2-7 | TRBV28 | ASSFSSGGGSYEQY
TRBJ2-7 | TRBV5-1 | ASSFQPTGSSYEQY
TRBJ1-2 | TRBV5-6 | ASSFKNRGNYGYT
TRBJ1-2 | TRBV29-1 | SVEGVGAAGYGYT
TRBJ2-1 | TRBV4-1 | ASSLSAGWSNEQF
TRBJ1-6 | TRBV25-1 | ASSATRTGNSPLH
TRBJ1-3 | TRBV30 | AWSDWGGSGNTIY
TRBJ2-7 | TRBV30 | AWSPGLAEGYEQY
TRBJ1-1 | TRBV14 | ASTRAREVTEAF
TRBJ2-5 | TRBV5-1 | ASSKDRGGMPQY
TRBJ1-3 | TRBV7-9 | ASSLTIGTVGNTIY
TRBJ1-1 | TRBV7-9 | ASSGGAYGPF
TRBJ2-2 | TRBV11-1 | ARRGSGELF
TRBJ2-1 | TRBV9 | ASSVGSGATVFNEQF
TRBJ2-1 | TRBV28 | ASSLGTSGYNEQF
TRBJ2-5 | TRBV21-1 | AKAITRETQY
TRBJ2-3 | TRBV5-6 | ASSVGGVTQY
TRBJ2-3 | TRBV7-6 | ASSLVAGGLSDTQY
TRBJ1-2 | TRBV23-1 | ASVKSTDYGYT
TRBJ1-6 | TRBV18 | ASSVGDRGNSPLH
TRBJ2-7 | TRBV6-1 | ASTSGTGRNEQY
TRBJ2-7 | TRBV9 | ASSPRTSSYEQY
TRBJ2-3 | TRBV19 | ASSIQLGQGRALAGGPHDTQY
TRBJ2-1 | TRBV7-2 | ASSFGGLNEQF
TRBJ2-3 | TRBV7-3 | ASSQGGLAGDTQY
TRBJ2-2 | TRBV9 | ASSVLRTGELF